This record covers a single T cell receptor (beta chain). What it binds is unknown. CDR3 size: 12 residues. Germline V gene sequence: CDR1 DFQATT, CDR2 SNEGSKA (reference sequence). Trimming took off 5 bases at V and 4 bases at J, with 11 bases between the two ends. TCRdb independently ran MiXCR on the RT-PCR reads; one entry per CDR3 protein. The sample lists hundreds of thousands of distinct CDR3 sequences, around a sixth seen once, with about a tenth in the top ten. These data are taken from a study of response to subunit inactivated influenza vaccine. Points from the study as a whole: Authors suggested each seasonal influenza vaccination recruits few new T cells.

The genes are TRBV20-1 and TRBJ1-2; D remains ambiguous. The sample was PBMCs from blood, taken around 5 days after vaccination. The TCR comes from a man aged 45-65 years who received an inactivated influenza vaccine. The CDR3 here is CSAGDTLYGYTF. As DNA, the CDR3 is TGCAGTGCTGGGGATACACTCTATGGCTACACCTTC.